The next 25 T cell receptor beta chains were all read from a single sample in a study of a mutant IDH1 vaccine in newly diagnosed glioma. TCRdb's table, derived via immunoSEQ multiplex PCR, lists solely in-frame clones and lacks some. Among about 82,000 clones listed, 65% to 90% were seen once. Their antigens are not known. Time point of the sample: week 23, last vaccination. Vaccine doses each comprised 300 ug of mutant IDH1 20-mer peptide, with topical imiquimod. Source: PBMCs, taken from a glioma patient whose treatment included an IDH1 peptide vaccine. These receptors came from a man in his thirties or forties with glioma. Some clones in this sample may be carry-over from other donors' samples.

The DNA for the CDR3 is TGTGCCAGCAGCGACGACAGGGGATATCAGCCCCAGCATTTT. Translation gives CASSDDRGYQPQHF. V gene TRBV5-8 combines with J gene TRBJ1-5, with 8 positions matching TRBD1. V dropped 4 bases and J dropped 5; count of bases not matched to a gene: 5. This CDR3 comprises 14 residues. Germline V CDR1 and CDR2: SGHTS, YDEGEE.

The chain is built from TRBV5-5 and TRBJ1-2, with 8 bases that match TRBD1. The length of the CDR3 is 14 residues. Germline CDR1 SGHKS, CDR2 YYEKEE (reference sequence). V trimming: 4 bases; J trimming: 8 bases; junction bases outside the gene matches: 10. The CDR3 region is CASSEQTGVGGYTF. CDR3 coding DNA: TGTGCCAGCAGCGAACAGACAGGGGTGGGCGGCTACACCTTC.

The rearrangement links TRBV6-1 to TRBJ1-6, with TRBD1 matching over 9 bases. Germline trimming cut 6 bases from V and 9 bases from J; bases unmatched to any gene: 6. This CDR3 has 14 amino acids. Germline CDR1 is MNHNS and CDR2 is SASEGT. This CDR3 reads CASRAGTGSSPLHF. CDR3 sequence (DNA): TGTGCCAGCAGAGCCGGGACAGGGAGTTCACCCCTCCACTTT.

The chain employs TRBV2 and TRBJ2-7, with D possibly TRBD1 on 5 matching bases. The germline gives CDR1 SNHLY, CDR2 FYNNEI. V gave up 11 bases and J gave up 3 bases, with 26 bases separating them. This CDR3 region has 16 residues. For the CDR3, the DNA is TGTGCCGCAAACGGCGACCTTAACAGGCCCATCTACGAGCAGTACTTC. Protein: CAANGDLNRPIYEQYF.

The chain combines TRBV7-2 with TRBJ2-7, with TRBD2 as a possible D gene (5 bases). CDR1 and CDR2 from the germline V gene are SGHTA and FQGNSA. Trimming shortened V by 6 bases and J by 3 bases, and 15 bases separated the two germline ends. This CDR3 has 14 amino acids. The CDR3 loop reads CASSFQLAGYEQYF. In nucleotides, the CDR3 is TGTGCCAGCAGTTTCCAGCTAGCCGGCTACGAGCAGTACTTC.

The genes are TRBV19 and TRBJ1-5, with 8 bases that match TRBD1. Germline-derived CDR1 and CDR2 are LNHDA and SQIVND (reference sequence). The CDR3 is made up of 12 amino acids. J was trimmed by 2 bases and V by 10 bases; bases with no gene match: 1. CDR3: CATTGGNQPQHF. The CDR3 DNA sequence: TGTGCCACGACAGGGGGCAATCAGCCCCAGCATTTT.

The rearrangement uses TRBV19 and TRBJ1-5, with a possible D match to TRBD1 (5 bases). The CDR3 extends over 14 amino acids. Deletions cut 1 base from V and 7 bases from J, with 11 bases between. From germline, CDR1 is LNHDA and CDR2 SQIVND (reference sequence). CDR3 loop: CASSIGGGVQPQHF. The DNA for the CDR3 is TGTGCCAGTAGTATAGGGGGAGGGGTCCAGCCCCAGCATTTT. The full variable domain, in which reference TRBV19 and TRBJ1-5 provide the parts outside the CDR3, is DGGITQSPKYLFRKEGQNVTLSCEQNLNHDAMYWYRQDPGQGLRLIYYSQIVNDFQKGDIAEGYSVSREKKESFPLTVTSAQKNPTAFYLCASSIGGGVQPQHFGDGTRLSIL.

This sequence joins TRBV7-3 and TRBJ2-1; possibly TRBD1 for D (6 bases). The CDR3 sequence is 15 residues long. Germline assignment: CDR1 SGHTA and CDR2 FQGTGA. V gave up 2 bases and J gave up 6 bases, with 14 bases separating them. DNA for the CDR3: TGTGCCAGCAGCTTACAGGGGACCGTCGGCAATGAGCAGTTCTTC. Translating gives CASSLQGTVGNEQFF. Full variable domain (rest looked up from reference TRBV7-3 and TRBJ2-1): GAGVSQTPSNKVTEKGKYVELRCDPISGHTALYWYRQSLGQGPEFLIYFQGTGAADDSGLPNDRFFAVRPEGSVSTLKIQRTERGDSAVYLCASSLQGTVGNEQFFGPGTRLTVL.

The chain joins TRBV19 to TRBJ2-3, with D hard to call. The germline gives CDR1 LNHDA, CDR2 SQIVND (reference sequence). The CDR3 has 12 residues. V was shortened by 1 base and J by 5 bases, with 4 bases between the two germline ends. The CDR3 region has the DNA TGTGCCAGTAGTATAGTTGGAGATACGCAGTATTTT. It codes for CASSIVGDTQYF.

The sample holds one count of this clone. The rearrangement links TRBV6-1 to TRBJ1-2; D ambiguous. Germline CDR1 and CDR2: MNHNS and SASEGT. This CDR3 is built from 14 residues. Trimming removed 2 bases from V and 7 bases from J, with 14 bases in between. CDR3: CASSELSVSAGYTF. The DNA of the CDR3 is TGTGCCAGCAGTGAATTGAGCGTTTCGGCTGGCTACACCTTC.

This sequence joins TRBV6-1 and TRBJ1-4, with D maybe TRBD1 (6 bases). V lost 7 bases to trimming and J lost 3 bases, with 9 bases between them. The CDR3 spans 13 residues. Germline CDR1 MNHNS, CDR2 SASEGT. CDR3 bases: TGTGCCAGCAAGGGGGGGCCTAATGAAAAACTGTTTTTT. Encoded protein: CASKGGPNEKLFF.

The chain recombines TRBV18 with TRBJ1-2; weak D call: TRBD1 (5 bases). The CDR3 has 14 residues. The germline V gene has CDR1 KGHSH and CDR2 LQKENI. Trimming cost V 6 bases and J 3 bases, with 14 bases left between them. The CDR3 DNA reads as TGTGCCAGCTCCCCGGGGACGGGTGACTATGGCTACACCTTC. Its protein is CASSPGTGDYGYTF.

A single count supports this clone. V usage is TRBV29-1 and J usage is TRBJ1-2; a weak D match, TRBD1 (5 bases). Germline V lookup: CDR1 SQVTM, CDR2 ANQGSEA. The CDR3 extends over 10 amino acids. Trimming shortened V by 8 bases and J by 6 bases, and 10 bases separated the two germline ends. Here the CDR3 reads CSSDKDGYTF. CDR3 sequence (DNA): TGCAGCTCGGACAAGGATGGCTACACCTTC.

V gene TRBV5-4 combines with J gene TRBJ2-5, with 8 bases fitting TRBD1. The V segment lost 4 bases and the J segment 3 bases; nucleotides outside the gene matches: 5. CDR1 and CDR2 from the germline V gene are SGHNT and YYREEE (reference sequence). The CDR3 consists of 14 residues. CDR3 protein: CASSIDRGKETQYF. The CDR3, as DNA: TGTGCCAGCAGCATTGACAGGGGAAAAGAGACCCAGTACTTC.

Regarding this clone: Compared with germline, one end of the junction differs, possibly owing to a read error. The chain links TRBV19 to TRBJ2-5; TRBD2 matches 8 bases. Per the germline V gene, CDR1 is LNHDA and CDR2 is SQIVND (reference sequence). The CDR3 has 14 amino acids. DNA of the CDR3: TGTGCCAGCAGTAGCGGCGGGGGGCAAGAGACCCAGTACTTC. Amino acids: CASSSGGGQETQYF.

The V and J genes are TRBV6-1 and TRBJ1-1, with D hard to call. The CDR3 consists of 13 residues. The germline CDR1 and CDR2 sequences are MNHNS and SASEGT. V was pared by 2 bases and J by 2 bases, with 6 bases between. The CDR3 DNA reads TGTGCCAGCAGTGAATTGGGAAACACTGAAGCTTTCTTT. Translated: CASSELGNTEAFF.

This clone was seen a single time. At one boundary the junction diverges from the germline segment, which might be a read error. CDR3 amino acids: CASSQVMGGGYTF. CDR3 DNA sequence: TGCGCCAGCAGCCAAGTAATGGGCGGTGGCTACACCTTC. V gene TRBV5-4 combines with J gene TRBJ1-2; no reliable D call. The CDR3 covers 13 residues. Germline values: CDR1 SGHNT, CDR2 YYREEE (reference sequence). Combining the CDR3 with reference TRBV5-4 and TRBJ1-2 gives the whole variable domain ETGVTQSPTHLIKTRGQQVTLRCSSQSGHNTVSWYQQALGQGPQFIFQYYREEENGRGNFPPRFSGLQFPNYSSELNVNALELDDSALYLCASSQVMGGGYTFGSGTRLTVV.

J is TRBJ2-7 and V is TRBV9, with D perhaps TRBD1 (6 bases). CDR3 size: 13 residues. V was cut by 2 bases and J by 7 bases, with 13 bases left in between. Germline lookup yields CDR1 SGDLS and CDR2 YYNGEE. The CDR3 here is CASSVDQGKEQYF. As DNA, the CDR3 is TGTGCCAGCAGCGTTGACCAGGGGAAAGAGCAGTACTTC.

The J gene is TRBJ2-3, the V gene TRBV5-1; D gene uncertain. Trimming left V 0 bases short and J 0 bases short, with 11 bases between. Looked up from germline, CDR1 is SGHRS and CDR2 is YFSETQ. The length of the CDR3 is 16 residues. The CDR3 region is CASSLEGEISTDTQYF. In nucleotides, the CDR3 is TGCGCCAGCAGCTTGGAAGGAGAGATAAGCACAGATACGCAGTATTTT. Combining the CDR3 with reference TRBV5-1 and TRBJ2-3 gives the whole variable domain KAGVTQTPRYLIKTRGQQVTLSCSPISGHRSVSWYQQTPGQGLQFLFEYFSETQRNKGNFPGRFSGRQFSNSRSEMNVSTLELGDSALYLCASSLEGEISTDTQYFGPGTRLTVL.

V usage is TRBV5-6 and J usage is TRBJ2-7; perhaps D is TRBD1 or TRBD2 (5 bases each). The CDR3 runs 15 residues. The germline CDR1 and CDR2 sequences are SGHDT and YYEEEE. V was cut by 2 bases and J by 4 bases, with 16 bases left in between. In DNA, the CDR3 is TGTGCCAGCAGCTTAAGTTATGAGGGGTATTACGAGCAGTACTTC. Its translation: CASSLSYEGYYEQYF.

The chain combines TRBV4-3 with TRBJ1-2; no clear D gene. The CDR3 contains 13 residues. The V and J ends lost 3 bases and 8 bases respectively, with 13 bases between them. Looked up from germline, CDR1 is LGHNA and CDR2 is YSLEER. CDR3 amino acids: CASSHTVTRGYTF. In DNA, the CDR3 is TGCGCCAGCAGCCATACCGTCACGCGCGGCTACACCTTC.

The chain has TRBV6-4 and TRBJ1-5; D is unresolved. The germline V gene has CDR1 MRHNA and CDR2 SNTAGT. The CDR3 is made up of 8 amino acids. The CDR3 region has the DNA TGTGAGGCACAGCCCCAGCATTTT. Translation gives CEAQPQHF.

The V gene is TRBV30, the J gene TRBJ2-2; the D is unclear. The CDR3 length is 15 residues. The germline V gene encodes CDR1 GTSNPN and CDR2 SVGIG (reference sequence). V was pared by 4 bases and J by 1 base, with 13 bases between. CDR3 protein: CAWKLWTGNTGELFF. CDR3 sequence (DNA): TGTGCCTGGAAGCTCTGGACGGGGAACACCGGGGAGCTGTTTTTT. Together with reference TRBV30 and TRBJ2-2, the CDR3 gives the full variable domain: SQTIHQWPATLVQPVGSPLSLECTVEGTSNPNLYWYRQAAGRGLQLLFYSVGIGQISSEVPQNLSASRPQDRQFILSSKKLLLSDSGFYLCAWKLWTGNTGELFFGEGSRLTVL.

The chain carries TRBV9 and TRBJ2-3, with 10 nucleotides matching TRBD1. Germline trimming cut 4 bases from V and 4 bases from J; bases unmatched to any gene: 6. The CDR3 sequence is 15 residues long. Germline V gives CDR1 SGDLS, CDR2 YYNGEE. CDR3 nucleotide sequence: TGTGCCAGCAGCACTAGGACAGGGGGTGCAGATACGCAGTATTTT. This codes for CASSTRTGGADTQYF.

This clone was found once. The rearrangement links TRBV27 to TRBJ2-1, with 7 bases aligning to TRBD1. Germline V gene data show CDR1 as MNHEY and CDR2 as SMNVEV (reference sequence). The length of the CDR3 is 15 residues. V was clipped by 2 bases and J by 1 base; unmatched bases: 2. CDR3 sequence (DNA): TGTGCCAGCAGTTTAAACAGGGGATCCTACAATGAGCAGTTCTTC. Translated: CASSLNRGSYNEQFF.